The T cell receptor (beta chain) under discussion was sequenced for a study of T-cell reconstitution after alpha-beta-depleted transplantation in children (dated by TCRdb to the mid-2010s). With regard to the full study: Using TCR repertoire profiling, the study quantitatively followed how T-cell immune reconstitution unfolded in children after TCRalphabeta/CD19-depleted allogeneic hematopoietic cell transplantation. Beyond this particular receptor, the publication reports: The apparently early recovery of alphabetaT-cell counts about two months after transplant reportedly depended on only several hundred rapidly expanded clones that came from non-depleted graft cells. In some patients, high TCRbeta diversity at day 60 was attributed to recipient T cells and intrathymic progenitors that had survived conditioning. The frequencies of hyperexpanded clones fell over the following months, and after one year, T-cell counts and TCRbeta diversity were mostly attributed to newly produced T cells.

This specimen's treatment or condition label, interpreted: allogeneic hematopoietic cell transplantation with graft depleted of TCRalphabeta T cells and CD19 B cells. Transplant recipients were children who received TCRalphabeta/CD19-depleted allogeneic hematopoietic cell grafts. The method behind the library was PCR. The reads were generated on an Illumina HiSeq 2500. Molecular barcoding was employed in the preparation of TCR libraries, with unique molecular identifiers being used to normalize TCRbeta repertoire quantification. TCRdb applied fastp at Q25 and MiXCR to the public reads, then kept only in-frame beta chains. Every distinct CDR3 protein forms one entry, paired with its most common genes and DNA. Recorded for this sample are 550,000 to 800,000 distinct CDR3 sequences; around 13% of them occurred a single time. The ten largest clones capture approximately 0.8% of the sample. The CDR3 covers 13 residues, taking in both the cysteine and the phenylalanine. Only the CDR3 portion is preserved as DNA: 39 bases, with reading frame beginning at the first base. V and J lose 7 bases and 1 base, and a span of 10 bases separates them.

Notes on this clonotype: No antigen is known for it. No qualities accompany the bases; no much larger clone lies one base away.

The input for sequencing was PBMCs, taken before TCRalphabeta/CD19-depleted stem cell transplant. The receptor chain draws on TRBV12-3 or TRBV12-4 and TRBJ1-1, with no D gene named confidently. This sequence was found in a girl under 10 years old with congenital amegakaryocytic thrombocytopenia, due to receive a stem cell transplant. The CDR3 protein is CASNDRGNTEAFF. The nucleotide sequence reads TGTGCCAGCAACGACCGTGGGAACACTGAAGCTTTCTTT.